The 12 T cell receptor beta chains below come from one sample, sequenced in a study of blood T cell repertoires in COVID-19. Assay used: immunoSEQ multiplex PCR; TCRdb lists only in-frame clones, some missing. The sample lists 100,000 to 150,000 clones; 88% were seen once. The sample comprised peripheral blood. All receptors come from a human donor in a cohort sampled during active COVID-19.

This chain connects TRBV11-1 to TRBJ1-2; TRBD1 matches 9 bases. This CDR3 spans 15 amino acids. Germline loops: CDR1 SGHAT, CDR2 FQDESV (reference sequence). V was pared by 5 bases and J by 8 bases, with 12 bases of the junction left unmatched. The chain's CDR3 is CASSRRTGAPGGYTF. The CDR3 region has the DNA TGTGCCAGCAGCCGCCGGACAGGGGCGCCAGGGGGCTACACCTTC.

The chain couples TRBV7-9 to TRBJ1-3; no clear D gene. Germline V gives CDR1 SEHNR, CDR2 FQNEAQ (reference sequence). With 3 bases removed from V and 4 bases from J, the gap between germline ends came to 4 bases. The CDR3 extends over 12 amino acids. The CDR3 bases are TGTGCCAGCAGCTTCTACGGAAACACCATATATTTT. Translated: CASSFYGNTIYF.

This clone occurred once. The J gene is TRBJ2-1, the V gene TRBV3-1 (or the pseudogene TRBV3-2); weak D call: TRBD2 (5 bases). There are 16 residues in the CDR3. CDR1 LGHDT and CDR2 YNNKEL come from the germline V gene (reference sequence). The germline V and J ends were trimmed by 4 bases and 3 bases, with 16 bases remaining between them. CDR3 sequence: CASSPSEGIDYNEQFF. The CDR3 DNA is TGTGCCAGCAGCCCCTCAGAGGGAATCGACTACAATGAGCAGTTCTTC.

The V call is TRBV6-1, the J call TRBJ2-3, with TRBD2 matching over 12 bases. There are 16 residues in the CDR3. Germline V gives CDR1 MNHNS, CDR2 SASEGT. Trimming removed 3 bases from V and 2 bases from J; junction bases left unmatched: 3. The CDR3: CASSDLAGGSTDTQYF. The CDR3 coding sequence is TGTGCCAGCAGTGACCTAGCGGGGGGGTCCACAGATACGCAGTATTTT.

The V gene is TRBV28, the J gene TRBJ1-2, with 8 bases fitting TRBD1. Germline assignment: CDR1 MDHEN and CDR2 SYDVKM. CDR3 length: 17 residues. Germline trimming cut 2 bases from V and 1 base from J; bases unmatched to any gene: 9. The CDR3 is CASSLEWTGRYNYGYTF. The CDR3 DNA reads as TGTGCCAGCAGTTTAGAGTGGACAGGGAGGTATAACTATGGCTACACCTTC.

The chain has TRBV3-1 (or the pseudogene TRBV3-2) and TRBJ2-3; 9 bases fit TRBD2. The CDR3 spans 14 residues. V lost 4 bases, J lost 9 bases, and 8 bases stayed unmatched. Germline CDR1 reads LGHDT; CDR2 reads YNNKEL (reference sequence). CDR3 sequence reads: CASSPSRAGGTQYF. The DNA of the CDR3 is TGTGCCAGCAGCCCCTCACGGGCGGGAGGGACGCAGTATTTT.

The rearrangement uses TRBV4-1 and TRBJ2-3; 11 bases line up with TRBD2. Germline lookup yields CDR1 MGHRA and CDR2 YSYEKL. Germline trimming cut 1 base from V and 2 bases from J; bases unmatched to any gene: 5. The CDR3 loop spans 17 amino acids. The CDR3 sequence is CASSQASGRPYTDTQYF. CDR3 coding DNA: TGCGCCAGCAGCCAAGCTAGCGGGAGGCCCTACACAGATACGCAGTATTTT.

This clone came up once. The chain carries TRBV5-1 and TRBJ2-7, with TRBD1 matching 8 bases. The CDR3 has 14 amino acids. Germline V CDR1 and CDR2: SGHRS, YFSETQ. Unmatched junction bases numbered 10, after V lost 5 bases and J lost 6 bases. The CDR3 sequence is CASRPLDRGGEQYF. In DNA form, the CDR3 reads TGCGCCAGCAGACCCCTTGACAGGGGAGGCGAGCAGTACTTC.

The rearrangement joins TRBV25-1 to TRBJ1-4; weak D call: TRBD1 (5 bases). The CDR3 is made up of 12 amino acids. V dropped 3 bases and J dropped 10 bases, with 9 bases sitting between them. Germline assignment: CDR1 MGHDK and CDR2 SYGVNS. The CDR3 nucleotides read TGTGCCAGCAGTGATTCGGGGGGAAAACTGTTTTTT. Translated: CASSDSGGKLFF.

This clone came up once. The chain uses TRBV3-1 (or the pseudogene TRBV3-2) and TRBJ1-4, with a possible D match to TRBD1 (5 bases). The CDR3 sequence is 13 residues long. Between the trimmed V and J ends, which lost 1 base and 8 bases, there was a span of 8 bases. Per the germline V gene, CDR1 is LGHDT and CDR2 is YNNKEL (reference sequence). Here the CDR3 DNA reads TGTGCCAGCAGCCAAGTTGGGGGGGAAAAACTGTTTTTT. Amino acid sequence: CASSQVGGEKLFF.

This chain links TRBV25-1 with TRBJ2-2, with TRBD1 identical over 11 bases. CDR1 MGHDK and CDR2 SYGVNS come from the germline V gene. Germline trimming cut 6 bases from V and 6 bases from J; bases unmatched to any gene: 6. The CDR3 loop spans 15 amino acids. Here the CDR3 reads CASRPDRGLSGELFF. The CDR3 DNA reads as TGTGCCAGCAGACCGGACAGGGGGCTTTCCGGGGAGCTGTTTTTT.

This clone was detected only a few times. The chain employs TRBV2 and TRBJ1-1, with a weak D call TRBD1 (5 bases). CDR3 length: 14 amino acids. Germline V gene data show CDR1 as SNHLY and CDR2 as FYNNEI. Deletions cut 4 bases from V and 5 bases from J, with 14 bases between. The CDR3 sequence is CASSVYPGGTEAFF. The CDR3 nucleotides are TGTGCCAGCAGTGTGTACCCCGGGGGGACTGAAGCTTTCTTT. Variable domain in full (rest from reference TRBV2 and TRBJ1-1): EPEVTQTPSHQVTQMGQEVILRCVPISNHLYFYWYRQILGQKVEFLVSFYNNEISEKSEIFDDQFSVERPDGSNFTLKIRSTKLEDSAMYFCASSVYPGGTEAFFGQGTRLTVV.